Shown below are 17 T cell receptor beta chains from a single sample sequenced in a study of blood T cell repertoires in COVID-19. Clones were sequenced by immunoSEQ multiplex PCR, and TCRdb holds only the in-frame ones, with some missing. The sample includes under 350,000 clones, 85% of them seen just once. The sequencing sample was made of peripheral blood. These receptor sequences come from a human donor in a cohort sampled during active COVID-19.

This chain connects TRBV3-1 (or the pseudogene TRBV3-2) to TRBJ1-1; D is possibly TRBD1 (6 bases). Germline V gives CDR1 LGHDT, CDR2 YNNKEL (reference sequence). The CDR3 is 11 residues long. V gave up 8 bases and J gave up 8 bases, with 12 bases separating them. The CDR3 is CASRRGGEAFF. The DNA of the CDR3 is TGTGCCAGCCGAAGAGGGGGAGAAGCTTTCTTT.

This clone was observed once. As DNA, the CDR3 is TGTGCCAGCAGCTCATCTTTTGTACGGACAGATACGCAGTATTTT. Residues: CASSSSFVRTDTQYF. This chain connects TRBV7-2 to TRBJ2-3; D call uncertain. The CDR3 extends over 15 amino acids. Trimming took 4 bases from V and 3 from J, leaving 14 bases between them. Germline V gene data show CDR1 as SGHTA and CDR2 as FQGNSA.

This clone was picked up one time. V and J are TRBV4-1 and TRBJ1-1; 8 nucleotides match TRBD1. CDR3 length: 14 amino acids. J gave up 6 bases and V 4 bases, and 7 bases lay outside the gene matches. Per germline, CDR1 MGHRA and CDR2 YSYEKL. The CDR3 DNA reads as TGCGCCAGCAGCCTATATCAGGGGGCATCTGAAGCTTTCTTT. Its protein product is CASSLYQGASEAFF.

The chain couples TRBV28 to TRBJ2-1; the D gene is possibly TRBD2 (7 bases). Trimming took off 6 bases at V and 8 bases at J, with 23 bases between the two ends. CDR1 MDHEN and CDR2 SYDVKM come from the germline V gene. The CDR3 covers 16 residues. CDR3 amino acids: CASSTIPGARGHEQFF. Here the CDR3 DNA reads TGTGCCAGCAGCACCATCCCTGGAGCGCGGGGGCATGAGCAGTTCTTC.

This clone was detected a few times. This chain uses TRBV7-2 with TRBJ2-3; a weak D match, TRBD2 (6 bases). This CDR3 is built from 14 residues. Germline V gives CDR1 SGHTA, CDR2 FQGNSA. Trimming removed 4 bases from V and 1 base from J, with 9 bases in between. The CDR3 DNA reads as TGTGCCAGCAGCTCCCAGCGGGGCACAGATACGCAGTATTTT. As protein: CASSSQRGTDTQYF.

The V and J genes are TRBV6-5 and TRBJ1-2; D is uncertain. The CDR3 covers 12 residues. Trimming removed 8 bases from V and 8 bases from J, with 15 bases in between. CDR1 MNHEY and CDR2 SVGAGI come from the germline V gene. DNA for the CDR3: TGTGCCAGCCGTTCCACGGGAGAGGGCTACACCTTC. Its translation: CASRSTGEGYTF.

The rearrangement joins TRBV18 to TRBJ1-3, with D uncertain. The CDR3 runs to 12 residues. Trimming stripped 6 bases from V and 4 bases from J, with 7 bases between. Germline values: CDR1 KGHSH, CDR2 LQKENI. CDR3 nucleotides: TGTGCCAGCTCGGGGAGCGGAAACACCATATATTTT. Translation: CASSGSGNTIYF. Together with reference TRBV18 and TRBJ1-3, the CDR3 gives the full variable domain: NAGVMQNPRHLVRRRGQEARLRCSPMKGHSHVYWYRQLPEEGLKFMVYLQKENIIDESGMPKERFSAEFPKEGPSILRIQQVVRGDSAAYFCASSGSGNTIYFGEGSWLTVV.

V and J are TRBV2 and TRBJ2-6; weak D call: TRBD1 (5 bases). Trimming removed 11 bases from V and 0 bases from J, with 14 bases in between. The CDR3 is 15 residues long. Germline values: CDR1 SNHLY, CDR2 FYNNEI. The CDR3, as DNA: TGTGCCTGGAGCTACAGGATCTCTGGGGCCAACGTCCTGACTTTC. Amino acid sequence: CAWSYRISGANVLTF.

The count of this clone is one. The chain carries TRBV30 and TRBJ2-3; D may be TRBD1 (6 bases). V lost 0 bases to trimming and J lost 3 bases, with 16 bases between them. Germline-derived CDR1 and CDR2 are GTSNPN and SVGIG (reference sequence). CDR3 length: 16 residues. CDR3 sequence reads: CAWSVLTGSGTDTQYF. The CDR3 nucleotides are TGTGCCTGGAGTGTACTAACAGGGAGTGGTACAGATACGCAGTATTTT.

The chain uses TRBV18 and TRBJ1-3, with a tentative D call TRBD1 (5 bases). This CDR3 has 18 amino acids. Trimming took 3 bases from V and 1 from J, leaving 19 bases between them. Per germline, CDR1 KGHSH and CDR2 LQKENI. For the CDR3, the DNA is TGTGCCAGCTCACCGGCGACAGTTGTACCTGCGTCTGGAAACACCATATATTTT. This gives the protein CASSPATVVPASGNTIYF.

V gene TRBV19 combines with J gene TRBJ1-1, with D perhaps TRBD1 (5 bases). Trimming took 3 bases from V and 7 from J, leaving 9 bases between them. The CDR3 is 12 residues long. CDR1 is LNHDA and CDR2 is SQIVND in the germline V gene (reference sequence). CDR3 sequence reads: CASSIRGHEAFF. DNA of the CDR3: TGTGCCAGTAGTATCCGTGGACATGAAGCTTTCTTT. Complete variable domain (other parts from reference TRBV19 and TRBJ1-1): DGGITQSPKYLFRKEGQNVTLSCEQNLNHDAMYWYRQDPGQGLRLIYYSQIVNDFQKGDIAEGYSVSREKKESFPLTVTSAQKNPTAFYLCASSIRGHEAFFGQGTRLTVV.

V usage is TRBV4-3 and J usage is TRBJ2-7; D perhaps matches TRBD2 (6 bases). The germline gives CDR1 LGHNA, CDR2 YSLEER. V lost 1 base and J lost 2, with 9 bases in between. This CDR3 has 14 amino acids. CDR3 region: CASSQGLGAYEQYF. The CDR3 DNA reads TGCGCCAGCAGCCAAGGACTAGGGGCCTACGAGCAGTACTTC.

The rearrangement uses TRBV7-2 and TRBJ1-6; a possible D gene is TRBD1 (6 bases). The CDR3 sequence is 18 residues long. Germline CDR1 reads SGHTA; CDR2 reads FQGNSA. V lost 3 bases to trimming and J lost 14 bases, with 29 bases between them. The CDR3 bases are TGTGCCAGCAGCTTGCTCCCCTATGGGACACGGGGATTCGGGACCCTCCACTTT. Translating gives CASSLLPYGTRGFGTLHF.

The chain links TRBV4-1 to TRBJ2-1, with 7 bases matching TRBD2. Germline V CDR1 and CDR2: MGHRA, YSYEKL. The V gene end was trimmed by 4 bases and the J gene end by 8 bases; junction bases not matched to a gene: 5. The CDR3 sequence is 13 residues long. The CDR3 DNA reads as TGCGCCAGCAGCCTAGGGAGGGCGGATGAGCAGTTCTTC. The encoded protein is CASSLGRADEQFF.

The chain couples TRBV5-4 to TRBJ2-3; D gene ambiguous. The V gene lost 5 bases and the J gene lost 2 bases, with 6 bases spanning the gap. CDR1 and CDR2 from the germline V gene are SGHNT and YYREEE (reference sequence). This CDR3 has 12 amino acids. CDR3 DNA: TGTGCCAGCAGTTCCCTCACAGATACGCAGTATTTT. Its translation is CASSSLTDTQYF.

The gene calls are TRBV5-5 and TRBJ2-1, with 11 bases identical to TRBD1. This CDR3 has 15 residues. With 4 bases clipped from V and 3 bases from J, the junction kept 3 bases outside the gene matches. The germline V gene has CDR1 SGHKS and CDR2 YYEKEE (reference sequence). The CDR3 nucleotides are TGTGCCAGCAGCCTAGGGACAGGGGGCTACAATGAGCAGTTCTTC. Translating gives CASSLGTGGYNEQFF.

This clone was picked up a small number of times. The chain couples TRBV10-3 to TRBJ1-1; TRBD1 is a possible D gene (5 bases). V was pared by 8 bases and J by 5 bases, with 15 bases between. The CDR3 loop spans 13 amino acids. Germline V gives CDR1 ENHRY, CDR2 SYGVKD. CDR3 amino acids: CAIGQGEGTEAFF. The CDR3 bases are TGTGCCATCGGTCAGGGTGAAGGGACTGAAGCTTTCTTT.